One and the same sample provided the 3 T cell receptor beta chains below, sequenced in a study of T cell repertoires in cytomegalovirus infection. TCRdb called the reads again in MiXCR, with one record for every CDR3 protein. The data hold 200,000 to 250,000 distinct CDR3 sequences, with around 12% observed a single time. Sequencing was performed on PBMCs. These receptors originate from a human donor in good health (CMV status not recorded). Some clones in this sample may be carry-over from other donors' samples.

This clonotype was counted a few times. The chain uses TRBV5-6 and TRBJ1-1, with TRBD1 identical over 9 bases. The CDR3 spans 13 residues. Germline lookup yields CDR1 SGHDT and CDR2 YYEEEE. Trimming removed 5 bases from V and 4 bases from J; junction bases left unmatched: 3. CDR3 sequence (DNA): TGTGCCAGCAGAGACAGGGGGTTCACTGAAGCTTTCTTT. This gives the protein CASRDRGFTEAFF.

In this sample, this clonotype turned up many times. The V call is TRBV25-1, the J call TRBJ2-1, with D hard to call. The CDR3 runs 13 residues. Looked up from germline, CDR1 is MGHDK and CDR2 is SYGVNS. Deletions cut 2 bases from V and 8 bases from J, with 10 bases between. CDR3 loop: CASSEGPFDEQFF. CDR3 DNA sequence: TGTGCCAGCAGTGAAGGGCCCTTCGATGAGCAGTTCTTC.

This clonotype was seen many times. This chain connects TRBV6-2 or TRBV6-3 to TRBJ2-4; perhaps TRBD2 as D (6 bases). The CDR3 has 14 amino acids. Trimming removed 6 bases at V and 6 bases at J, with 15 bases between. CDR1 is MNHEY, CDR2 SVGEGT, per germline. CDR3 sequence: CASRTPGGRNIQYF. CDR3 bases: TGTGCCAGCAGGACCCCAGGAGGGAGAAACATTCAGTACTTC.